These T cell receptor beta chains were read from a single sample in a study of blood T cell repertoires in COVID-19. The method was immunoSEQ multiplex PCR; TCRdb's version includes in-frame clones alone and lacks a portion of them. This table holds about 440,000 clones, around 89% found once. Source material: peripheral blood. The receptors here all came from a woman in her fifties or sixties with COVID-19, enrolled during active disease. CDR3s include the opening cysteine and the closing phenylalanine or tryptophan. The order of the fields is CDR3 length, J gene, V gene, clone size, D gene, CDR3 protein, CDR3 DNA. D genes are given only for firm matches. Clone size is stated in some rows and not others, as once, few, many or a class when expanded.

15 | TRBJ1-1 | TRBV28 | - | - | CASSLRTAMNTEAFF | TGTGCCAGCAGTTTAAGGACAGCGATGAACACTGAAGCTTTCTTT
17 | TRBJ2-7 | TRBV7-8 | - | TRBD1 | CASSSGQGATLEYEQYF | TGTGCCAGCAGCTCCGGACAGGGGGCGACCCTTGAATACGAGCAGTACTTC
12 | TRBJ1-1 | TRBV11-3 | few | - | CASSYQGLEAFF | TGTGCCAGCAGCTACCAGGGTTTGGAGGCTTTCTTT
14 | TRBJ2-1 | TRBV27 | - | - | CASSVRRAPNEQFF | TGTGCCAGCAGTGTACGCAGGGCCCCCAATGAGCAGTTCTTC
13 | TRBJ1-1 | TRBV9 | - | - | CASSGGANTEAFF | TGTGCCAGCAGCGGAGGCGCGAACACTGAAGCTTTCTTT
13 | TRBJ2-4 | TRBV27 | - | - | CASSSGQSNIQYF | TGTGCCAGCAGTTCCGGACAATCAAACATTCAGTACTTC
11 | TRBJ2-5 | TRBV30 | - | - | CASAVAETQYF | TGTGCCAGCGCGGTAGCTGAGACCCAGTACTTC
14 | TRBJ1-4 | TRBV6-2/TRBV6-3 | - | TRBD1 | CASSSGTGIEKLFF | TGTGCCAGCAGCTCCGGGACAGGGATTGAAAAACTGTTTTTT
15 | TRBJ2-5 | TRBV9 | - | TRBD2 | CASSVGTSNQETQYF | TGTGCCAGCAGCGTAGGGACTAGCAATCAAGAGACCCAGTACTTC
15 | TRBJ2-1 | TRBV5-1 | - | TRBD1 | CASSYHRGQGNEQFF | TGCGCCAGCAGCTATCACAGGGGGCAGGGAAATGAGCAGTTCTTC
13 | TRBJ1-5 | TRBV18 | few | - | CASSPTRDQPQHF | TGTGCCAGCTCACCAACCAGGGATCAGCCCCAGCATTTT
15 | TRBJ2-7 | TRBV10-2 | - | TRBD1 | CASTRDSSASYEQYF | TGCGCCAGCACCAGGGACAGCTCGGCCTCATACGAGCAGTACTTC
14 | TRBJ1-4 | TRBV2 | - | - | CASRRGGTNEKLFF | TGTGCCAGCAGACGGGGGGGCACTAATGAAAAACTGTTTTTT
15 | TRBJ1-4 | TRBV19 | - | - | CASSIGQRANEKLFF | TGTGCCAGTAGTATAGGACAGAGAGCGAATGAAAAACTGTTTTTT
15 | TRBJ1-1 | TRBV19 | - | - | CASSIGQGLSTEAFF | TGTGCCAGTAGTATAGGGCAGGGCCTGAGCACTGAAGCTTTCTTT
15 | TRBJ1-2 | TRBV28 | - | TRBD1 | CASSYSDRTSYGYTF | TGTGCCAGCAGTTATTCGGACAGGACATCCTATGGCTACACCTTC
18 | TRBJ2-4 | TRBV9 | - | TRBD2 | CASSDPRASGGAVGIQYF | TGTGCCAGCAGCGACCCGAGGGCTAGCGGGGGGGCCGTTGGCATTCAGTACTTC
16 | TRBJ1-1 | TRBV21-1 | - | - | CASSKPGTAMNTEAFF | TGTGCCAGCAGCAAACCCGGGACAGCCATGAACACTGAAGCTTTCTTT
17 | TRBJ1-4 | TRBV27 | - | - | CASSLTLLYGDNEKLFF | TGTGCCAGCAGTTTAACTTTGCTTTATGGAGATAATGAAAAACTGTTTTTT
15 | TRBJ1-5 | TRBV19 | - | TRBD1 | CASSRQGRGNQPQHF | TGTGCCAGTAGCAGACAGGGGAGAGGGAATCAGCCCCAGCATTTT
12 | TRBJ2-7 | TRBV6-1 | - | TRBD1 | CASSEQGDEQYF | TGTGCCAGCAGTGAACAGGGGGACGAGCAGTACTTC
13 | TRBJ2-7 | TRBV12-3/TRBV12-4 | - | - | CASSLGGDYEQYF | TGTGCCAGCAGTTTAGGGGGGGACTACGAGCAGTACTTC
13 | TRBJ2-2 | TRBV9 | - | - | CASSAIDSGELFF | TGTGCCAGCAGCGCAATAGACTCCGGGGAGCTGTTTTTT
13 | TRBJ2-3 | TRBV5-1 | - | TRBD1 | CASMGQYEDTQYF | TGCGCCAGCATGGGACAGTATGAAGATACGCAGTATTTT
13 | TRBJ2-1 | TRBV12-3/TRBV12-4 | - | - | CASSRGSYNEQFF | TGTGCCAGCAGTCGGGGGAGTTACAATGAGCAGTTCTTC
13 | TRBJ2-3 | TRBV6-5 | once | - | CASRPPGTDTQYF | TGTGCCAGCAGACCTCCAGGCACAGATACGCAGTATTTT
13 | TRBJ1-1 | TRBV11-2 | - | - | CASSLGPNTEAFF | TGTGCCAGCAGCTTGGGGCCGAACACTGAAGCTTTCTTT
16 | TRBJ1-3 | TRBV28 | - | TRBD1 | CASSFEGTGSGNTIYF | TGTGCCAGCAGTTTCGAGGGGACAGGCTCTGGAAACACCATATATTTT